A single sample is the source of the 26 T cell receptor beta chains below, sequenced in a study of cytomegalovirus exposure and HLA in healthy donors. The PCR employed 60 Vbeta primers together with 13 Jbeta primers. Sequencing was performed with immunoSEQ multiplex PCR; in TCRdb, only in-frame clones are kept and a portion is missing. In the table there are 100,000 to 150,000 clones, over 60% of which are singletons. The sequenced sample was PBMCs. These receptors came from a man aged 45-65 years in good health and CMV-seronegative.

The gene calls are TRBV11-2 and TRBJ2-5; the match to TRBD1 covers 8 bases. V lost 4 bases, J lost 2 bases, and 6 bases stayed unmatched. This CDR3 has 15 amino acids. Germline V gene lookup returns CDR1 SGHAT and CDR2 FQNNGV. The chain's CDR3 is CASSSGTGKQETQYF. CDR3 sequence (DNA): TGTGCCAGCAGCTCCGGGACAGGAAAACAAGAGACCCAGTACTTC.

The rearrangement links TRBV5-6 to TRBJ2-2; 7 bases align to TRBD1. The CDR3 runs to 14 residues. The V segment lost 4 bases and the J segment 6 bases; nucleotides outside the gene matches: 6. Germline V gene data show CDR1 as SGHDT and CDR2 as YYEEEE. DNA of the CDR3: TGTGCCAGCAGCCACCCAGACAGGGCCGGGGAGCTGTTTTTT. Residues: CASSHPDRAGELFF.

This chain connects TRBV6-5 to TRBJ2-5; 7 bases agree with TRBD1. V lost 4 bases to trimming and J lost 5 bases; unmatched junction nucleotides: 13. The CDR3 runs to 16 residues. Per germline, CDR1 MNHEY and CDR2 SVGAGI. The CDR3: CASSLLLGGGFETQYF. The DNA of the CDR3 is TGTGCCAGCAGTTTACTATTAGGGGGCGGGTTTGAGACCCAGTACTTC.

The rearrangement links TRBV4-1 to TRBJ2-2; TRBD1 agrees at 10 bases. Germline CDR1 is MGHRA and CDR2 is YSYEKL. Trimming at V came to 0 bases and at J to 5 bases, leaving 9 bases not matched to a gene. The CDR3 is made up of 18 amino acids. The CDR3 sequence is CASSQERQGAVSTGELFF. CDR3 nucleotides: TGCGCCAGCAGCCAAGAAAGACAGGGGGCAGTATCAACCGGGGAGCTGTTTTTT.

V is TRBV19 and J is TRBJ1-2, with TRBD1 identical over 9 bases. The CDR3 spans 15 residues. Germline loops: CDR1 LNHDA, CDR2 SQIVND (reference sequence). The V segment lost 8 bases and the J segment 5 bases; nucleotides outside the gene matches: 12. This CDR3 is CASQPQQGAGYGYTF. CDR3 DNA: TGTGCCAGTCAACCACAACAGGGGGCCGGGTATGGCTACACCTTC.

The chain joins TRBV28 to TRBJ1-6; 7 bases align to TRBD1. J lost 9 bases, V lost 5 bases, and 10 bases had no gene match. Germline CDR1 reads MDHEN; CDR2 reads SYDVKM. This CDR3 has 15 amino acids. The CDR3 coding sequence is TGTGCCAGCAGTGGCGGACAGGTTAGATTTTCACCCCTCCACTTT. This encodes CASSGGQVRFSPLHF.

This clone was counted between two and nine times. The DNA of the CDR3 is TGTGCCAGCACCCAATCAGGGTGGGTTGGGGAGCAGTTCTTC. This encodes CASTQSGWVGEQFF. V and J are TRBV6-5 and TRBJ2-1, with D tentatively TRBD1 (5 bases). CDR1 is MNHEY, CDR2 SVGAGI, per germline. The CDR3 covers 14 residues. V was cut by 7 bases and J by 10 bases, with 20 bases left in between.

J is TRBJ2-7 and V is TRBV7-9; TRBD2 is a possible D gene (6 bases). The V end lost 5 bases, the J end lost 6 bases, and 17 bases lay between the germline ends. Germline V gene sequence: CDR1 SEHNR, CDR2 FQNEAQ (reference sequence). This CDR3 is 14 amino acids long. CDR3 in amino acids: CASSGSGVVGEQYV. The DNA of the CDR3 is TGTGCCAGCAGCGGGTCGGGGGTTGTGGGCGAGCAGTACGTC.

The chain joins TRBV19 to TRBJ1-5; D gene ambiguous. This CDR3 is 14 amino acids long. Germline-derived CDR1 and CDR2 are LNHDA and SQIVND (reference sequence). V was shortened by 5 bases and J by 2 bases, with 10 bases between the two germline ends. As DNA, the CDR3 is TGTGCCAGTAGTGCAGCGAACGGCAATCAGCCCCAGCATTTT. It translates to CASSAANGNQPQHF.

This clone was counted a single time. V gene TRBV5-1 combines with J gene TRBJ2-1, with D hard to call. V was shortened by 4 bases and J by 10 bases, with 12 bases between the two germline ends. The CDR3 is made up of 12 amino acids. From germline, CDR1 is SGHRS and CDR2 YFSETQ. The CDR3 sequence is CASSLTDWEQFF. The CDR3 bases are TGCGCCAGCAGCCTGACTGACTGGGAGCAGTTCTTC.

Here the CDR3 reads CASNSPGDTGETQYF. The CDR3 DNA reads TGTGCCAGTAACTCCCCCGGCGACACCGGAGAGACCCAGTACTTC. The gene calls are TRBV19 and TRBJ2-5; D is unresolved. The CDR3 covers 15 residues. Germline CDR1 LNHDA, CDR2 SQIVND (reference sequence). Trimming took 7 bases from V and 4 from J, leaving 19 bases between them. The full variable domain, completed using reference TRBV19 and TRBJ2-5, is DGGITQSPKYLFRKEGQNVTLSCEQNLNHDAMYWYRQDPGQGLRLIYYSQIVNDFQKGDIAEGYSVSREKKESFPLTVTSAQKNPTAFYLCASNSPGDTGETQYFGPGTRLLVL.

This chain uses TRBV28 with TRBJ1-2; 12 nucleotides line up with TRBD1. Germline CDR1 MDHEN, CDR2 SYDVKM. Trimming removed 6 bases from V and 7 bases from J; junction bases left unmatched: 9. The CDR3 spans 15 residues. The CDR3 loop is CASSIPGQGARGYTF. The DNA of the CDR3 is TGTGCCAGCAGCATTCCGGGACAGGGGGCTCGTGGCTACACCTTC.

The chain employs TRBV11-2 and TRBJ2-3; TRBD2 matches at 7 bases. The CDR3 sequence is 18 residues long. V trimming: 1 base; J trimming: 5 bases; junction bases outside the gene matches: 15. Germline V gene lookup returns CDR1 SGHAT and CDR2 FQNNGV. CDR3 nucleotides: TGTGCCAGCAGCTTAGGGCCGGGGGGTTTCCGGTTTGGAGATACGCAGTATTTT. Translation gives CASSLGPGGFRFGDTQYF.

CDR3 protein: CASSLPGGGGELFF. The CDR3 coding sequence is TGTGCCAGCAGCTTACCGGGCGGAGGGGGGGAGCTGTTTTTT. The V and J genes are TRBV5-4 and TRBJ2-2; D is possibly TRBD2 (6 bases). This CDR3 spans 14 amino acids. The germline V gene encodes CDR1 SGHNT and CDR2 YYREEE (reference sequence). With 2 bases removed from V and 8 bases from J, the gap between germline ends came to 13 bases.

This clone was detected only a few times. V is TRBV5-1 and J is TRBJ2-2, with 10 bases lining up with TRBD2. The germline CDR1 and CDR2 sequences are SGHRS and YFSETQ. CDR3 length equals 16 residues. V lost 4 bases to trimming and J lost 0 bases; unmatched junction nucleotides: 3. This CDR3 reads CASSQLAGTNTGELFF. The DNA of the CDR3 is TGCGCCAGCAGCCAACTAGCGGGGACGAACACCGGGGAGCTGTTTTTT.

The chain carries TRBV5-1 and TRBJ1-6; 7 bases fit TRBD1. J gave up 10 bases and V 4 bases, and 8 bases lay outside the gene matches. Germline assignment: CDR1 SGHRS and CDR2 YFSETQ. This CDR3 has 14 residues. CDR3: CASSAGTVRSPLHF. CDR3 nucleotides: TGCGCCAGCAGCGCCGGGACAGTCCGGTCACCCCTCCACTTT.

The chain has TRBV7-3 and TRBJ2-5, with 15 bases matching TRBD2. The CDR3 has 17 residues. Germline CDR1 SGHTA, CDR2 FQGTGA. Trimming at V came to 4 bases and at J to 5 bases, leaving 8 bases not matched to a gene. The CDR3 loop is CASSSGLAGGREETQYF. CDR3 in DNA: TGTGCCAGCAGCTCAGGACTAGCGGGGGGGCGAGAGGAGACCCAGTACTTC.

The genes are TRBV10-3 and TRBJ2-3, with 7 bases fitting TRBD2. Per germline, CDR1 ENHRY and CDR2 SYGVKD. The CDR3 sequence is 14 residues long. V was clipped by 11 bases and J by 0 bases; unmatched bases: 8. CDR3 coding DNA: TGTGCCGCTTCGGGGGGTGTTAGCACAGATACGCAGTATTTT. Translated: CAASGGVSTDTQYF.

This rearrangement joins TRBV12-5 to TRBJ1-1, with D unresolved. Trimming shortened V by 1 base and J by 5 bases, and 11 bases separated the two germline ends. Germline V gives CDR1 LGHNT, CDR2 FRNRAP. This CDR3 spans 14 amino acids. The CDR3 spells CASGLDSTETEAFF. In nucleotides, the CDR3 is TGTGCTAGTGGTTTGGATTCGACGGAGACTGAAGCTTTCTTT.

V usage is TRBV7-2 and J usage is TRBJ2-7; 9 bases agree with TRBD1. Germline lookup yields CDR1 SGHTA and CDR2 FQGNSA. V lost 6 bases, J lost 6 bases, and 9 bases stayed unmatched. CDR3 length: 14 amino acids. The CDR3 here is CASSLQGALIEQYF. CDR3 bases: TGTGCCAGCAGTCTACAGGGGGCGCTGATCGAGCAGTACTTC. The whole variable domain, remainder taken from reference TRBV7-2 and TRBJ2-7, is GAGVSQSPSNKVTEKGKDVELRCDPISGHTALYWYRQSLGQGLEFLIYFQGNSAPDKSGLPSDRFSAERTGGSVSTLTIQRTQQEDSAVYLCASSLQGALIEQYFGPGTRLTVT.

V and J are TRBV7-8 and TRBJ1-1; D is perhaps TRBD1 (5 bases). Trimming took 2 bases from V and 0 from J, leaving 10 bases between them. CDR1 SGHVS and CDR2 FQNEAQ come from the germline V gene. The CDR3 runs 15 residues. The CDR3 loop reads CASSLKRQLNTEAFF. CDR3 in DNA: TGTGCCAGCAGCTTAAAAAGACAGTTGAACACTGAAGCTTTCTTT. The whole variable domain, filled in from reference TRBV7-8 and TRBJ1-1, reads GAGVSQSPRYKVAKRGQDVALRCDPISGHVSLFWYQQALGQGPEFLTYFQNEAQLDKSGLPSDRFFAERPEGSVSTLKIQRTQQEDSAVYLCASSLKRQLNTEAFFGQGTRLTVV.

V is TRBV6-5 and J is TRBJ2-5; the D gene is possibly TRBD1 (5 bases). The CDR3 contains 13 residues. Germline CDR1 MNHEY, CDR2 SVGAGI. V was cut by 5 bases and J by 5 bases, with 12 bases left in between. CDR3: CASSTPGFETQYF. CDR3 coding DNA: TGTGCCAGCAGTACCCCAGGGTTCGAGACCCAGTACTTC.

This clone has a handful of counts. V is TRBV7-9 and J is TRBJ1-1, with 11 bases identical to TRBD1. V dropped 9 bases and J dropped 7; count of bases not matched to a gene: 10. The CDR3 consists of 14 residues. CDR1 is SEHNR and CDR2 is FQNEAQ in the germline V gene (reference sequence). The CDR3 loop is CASSTGTGGYEAFF. CDR3 sequence (DNA): TGTGCCAGTTCAACCGGGACAGGGGGTTATGAAGCTTTCTTT.

This clone was recorded a few times. The chain has TRBV12-5 and TRBJ1-1; D perhaps matches TRBD1 (5 bases). This CDR3 comprises 13 residues. V lost 4 bases and J lost 10, with 16 bases in between. Germline CDR1 and CDR2: LGHNT and FRNRAP. DNA of the CDR3: TGTGCTAGTGGTTACCAGGGCCACGAGACAGCTTTCTTT. Translation: CASGYQGHETAFF.

J is TRBJ2-6 and V is TRBV5-1; D may be TRBD2 (6 bases). Germline loops: CDR1 SGHRS, CDR2 YFSETQ. CDR3 length equals 16 residues. The V and J ends lost 5 bases and 0 bases respectively, with 12 bases between them. The CDR3 nucleotides read TGCGCCAGCAGTTGGGACGGGAGCTCTGGGGCCAACGTCCTGACTTTC. This codes for CASSWDGSSGANVLTF.

The chain has TRBV13 and TRBJ2-2, with D possibly TRBD2 on 6 matching bases. Trimming shortened V by 3 bases and J by 1 base, and 21 bases separated the two germline ends. Germline V gene lookup returns CDR1 PRHDT and CDR2 FYEKMQ (reference sequence). The CDR3 is made up of 19 amino acids. CDR3 amino acids: CASSFATGRDLMNTGELFF. CDR3 nucleotide sequence: TGTGCCAGCAGCTTCGCCACAGGCCGGGACTTGATGAACACCGGGGAGCTGTTTTTT.